The T cell receptor (beta chain) described here comes from a study of blood T cell repertoires in COVID-19. The CDR3 totals 16 residues. Germline CDR1 SGHRS, CDR2 YFSETQ. V lost 1 base to trimming and J lost 7 bases, with 15 bases between them. Data came from immunoSEQ multiplex PCR; TCRdb stores just in-frame clones and leaves some out. The sample shows hundreds of thousands of clones, 80% to 90% of them seen only once. This clone came up once. The receptor's source is a man aged 30 to 45 who had recovered from COVID-19. The source material was PBMCs or T cells enriched from blood (not recorded which). The chain employs TRBV5-1 and TRBJ1-6; D remains ambiguous. DNA of the CDR3: TGCGCCAGCAGCTTGAATCCCGGTGCGGGGAATTCACCCCTCCACTTT. This gives the protein CASSLNPGAGNSPLHF.